Following are 14 T cell receptor beta chains from one sample sequenced in a study of blood T cell repertoires in COVID-19. Sequencing was performed with immunoSEQ multiplex PCR; in TCRdb, only in-frame clones are kept and a portion is missing. The sample shows 300,000 to 450,000 clones, around 85% of them seen only once. Material for sequencing was peripheral blood. Receptors were obtained from a woman younger than 35 with acute or convalescent COVID-19.

J is TRBJ2-1 and V is TRBV27; TRBD1 agrees at 7 bases. Germline V gene data show CDR1 as MNHEY and CDR2 as SMNVEV (reference sequence). The CDR3 has 15 amino acids. The V and J ends lost 6 bases and 12 bases, in that order; junction bases with no gene match: 17. CDR3 in DNA: TGTGCCAGCAGGGATAGGGGACAGTTCTCAATCAGGCAGTTCTTC. This sequence encodes CASRDRGQFSIRQFF.

This sequence joins TRBV5-6 and TRBJ2-7; D is unresolved. V lost 0 bases, J lost 2 bases, and 12 bases lay in between. The CDR3 covers 15 residues. Germline CDR1 SGHDT, CDR2 YYEEEE. The CDR3 region has the DNA TGTGCCAGCAGCTTGGAATCCTATACTGCCTACGAGCAGTACTTC. Its protein product is CASSLESYTAYEQYF.

The V call is TRBV9, the J call TRBJ1-1; D is possibly TRBD1 (5 bases). The CDR3 contains 14 residues. The germline V and J ends were trimmed by 3 bases and 1 base, with 10 bases remaining between them. From germline, CDR1 is SGDLS and CDR2 YYNGEE. Here the CDR3 reads CASSARQTNTEAFF. The CDR3 DNA follows: TGTGCCAGCAGCGCCAGACAGACGAACACTGAAGCTTTCTTT.

This clone has a handful of counts. V gene TRBV12-3 or TRBV12-4 combines with J gene TRBJ1-5; a weak D match, TRBD1 (5 bases). With 5 bases removed from V and 4 bases from J, the gap between germline ends came to 9 bases. The CDR3 extends over 13 amino acids. The chain's CDR3 is CASSASGNQPQHF. The CDR3, as DNA: TGTGCCAGCAGTGCCTCAGGGAATCAGCCCCAGCATTTT.

The V and J genes are TRBV6-5 and TRBJ1-1; TRBD1 agrees at 8 bases. Germline trimming cut 9 bases from V and 1 base from J; bases unmatched to any gene: 4. Germline CDR1 and CDR2: MNHEY and SVGAGI. The CDR3 runs to 13 residues. The CDR3 DNA reads TGTGCCAGGGACAGGGACGGGAACACTGAAGCTTTCTTT. This gives the protein CARDRDGNTEAFF.

CDR3 in DNA: TGTGCCAGCAGCCGTGGGACACCCTCGGGCAATGAGCAGTTCTTC. It specifies CASSRGTPSGNEQFF. The V gene is TRBV11-2, the J gene TRBJ2-1; D might be TRBD1 (6 bases). Per the germline V gene, CDR1 is SGHAT and CDR2 is FQNNGV. V lost 5 bases and J lost 6, with 17 bases in between. This CDR3 has 15 residues.

This chain links TRBV3-1 (or the pseudogene TRBV3-2) with TRBJ2-7, with TRBD2 identical over 8 bases. Trimming cost V 1 base and J 1 base; bases outside gene matches: 6. The length of the CDR3 is 16 residues. Germline V gives CDR1 LGHDT, CDR2 YNNKEL (reference sequence). In DNA, the CDR3 is TGTGCCAGCAGCCAAGTCTCATCGGGAGGGTCCTACGAGCAGTACTTC. Residues: CASSQVSSGGSYEQYF.

The V gene is TRBV5-1, the J gene TRBJ2-7, with D hard to call. Germline V CDR1 and CDR2: SGHRS, YFSETQ. The CDR3 runs 11 residues. The germline V and J ends were trimmed by 4 bases and 3 bases, with 5 bases remaining between them. CDR3 in DNA: TGCGCCAGCAGCATAAACTACGAGCAGTACTTC. Translated, it gives CASSINYEQYF.

This clone was recorded a few times. This chain connects TRBV5-4 to TRBJ1-5; D is undetermined. V gave up 4 bases and J gave up 6 bases, with 11 bases separating them. The germline V gene has CDR1 SGHNT and CDR2 YYREEE (reference sequence). CDR3 size: 13 residues. CDR3 sequence reads: CASSQNPSQPQHF. In DNA, the CDR3 is TGTGCCAGCAGCCAAAACCCCAGTCAGCCCCAGCATTTT. Variable domain in full (rest from reference TRBV5-4 and TRBJ1-5): ETGVTQSPTHLIKTRGQQVTLRCSSQSGHNTVSWYQQALGQGPQFIFQYYREEENGRGNFPPRFSGLQFPNYSSELNVNALELDDSALYLCASSQNPSQPQHFGDGTRLSIL.

This clone was counted between two and nine times. The V and J genes are TRBV9 and TRBJ1-3; D unresolved. There are 15 residues in the CDR3. The V and J ends lost 6 bases and 0 bases respectively, with 13 bases between them. The V gene's germline CDR1 is SGDLS and CDR2 YYNGEE. The CDR3 here is CASTRLGSSGNTIYF. The DNA of the CDR3 is TGTGCCAGCACCCGACTGGGGAGCTCTGGAAACACCATATATTTT.

The chain combines TRBV9 with TRBJ1-4; 9 nucleotides line up with TRBD1. This CDR3 is 15 amino acids long. With V trimmed by 3 bases and J by 6 bases, 6 bases remained unmatched. CDR1 is SGDLS and CDR2 is YYNGEE in the germline V gene. CDR3 DNA: TGTGCCAGCAGCGATACAGGGGGCCAAGATGAAAAACTGTTTTTT. Translating gives CASSDTGGQDEKLFF. Full variable domain (missing parts from reference TRBV9 and TRBJ1-4): DSGVTQTPKHLITATGQRVTLRCSPRSGDLSVYWYQQSLDQGLQFLIQYYNGEERAKGNILERFSAQQFPDLHSELNLSSLELGDSALYFCASSDTGGQDEKLFFGSGTQLSVL.

J is TRBJ2-2 and V is TRBV9; TRBD2 might be the D (7 bases). The germline V gene encodes CDR1 SGDLS and CDR2 YYNGEE. V lost 2 bases and J lost 8, with 16 bases in between. The CDR3 has 15 amino acids. This CDR3 is CASSVASGTPGELFF. DNA for the CDR3: TGTGCCAGCAGCGTGGCCAGCGGGACACCGGGGGAGCTGTTTTTT.

The chain links TRBV6-5 to TRBJ1-1; D unresolved. The CDR3 is 12 residues long. V dropped 3 bases and J dropped 6 bases, with 8 bases sitting between them. Germline values: CDR1 MNHEY, CDR2 SVGAGI. The CDR3 loop reads CASSYSGPEAFF. CDR3 sequence (DNA): TGTGCCAGCAGTTATAGCGGGCCTGAAGCTTTCTTT.

V usage is TRBV5-4 and J usage is TRBJ1-3; 7 bases agree with TRBD1. V gave up 4 bases and J gave up 6 bases; unmatched junction bases: 10. Looked up from germline, CDR1 is SGHNT and CDR2 is YYREEE (reference sequence). This CDR3 contains 15 residues. The CDR3 here is CASSVGTASTNTIYF. CDR3 coding DNA: TGTGCCAGCAGCGTCGGGACAGCCTCCACAAACACCATATATTTT.